This T cell receptor beta chain was captured in a study of human T cells and chemical hapten exposure. Overall study: The patient population, which was mostly female, had alopecia areata, totalis or universalis.

Study-wide results and caveats: Those TCRs sitting above 1 in 1000 frequency stayed the same with DPC sensitization.

This clonotype was seen at least ten times. Its specificity is not known. Time point defined: patch test 1, 2 weeks after DPC sensitization. The treatment here: therapeutic diphenylcyclopropenone sensitization with weekly scalp DPC. MiXCR, applied by TCRdb to the RACE reads, yields one record per CDR3 protein. This table has more than 55,000 distinct CDR3 sequences, more than 8% appearing once. The source was whole blood, collected in connection with sensitization to the hapten diphenylcyclopropenone (DPC). The TCR was taken from a woman between 40 and 55 years old with alopecia areata. Some clones in this sample may be carry-over from other donors' samples.

The CDR3 DNA sequence: TGTGCCAGCTCACCACTGCCAGGCGATAATTCACCCCTCCACTTT. Its protein product is CASSPLPGDNSPLHF. The chain carries TRBV18 and TRBJ1-6; D gene unclear. Germline loops: CDR1 KGHSH, CDR2 LQKENI. The CDR3 totals 15 residues. The V and J ends lost 1 base and 5 bases respectively, with 9 bases between them.